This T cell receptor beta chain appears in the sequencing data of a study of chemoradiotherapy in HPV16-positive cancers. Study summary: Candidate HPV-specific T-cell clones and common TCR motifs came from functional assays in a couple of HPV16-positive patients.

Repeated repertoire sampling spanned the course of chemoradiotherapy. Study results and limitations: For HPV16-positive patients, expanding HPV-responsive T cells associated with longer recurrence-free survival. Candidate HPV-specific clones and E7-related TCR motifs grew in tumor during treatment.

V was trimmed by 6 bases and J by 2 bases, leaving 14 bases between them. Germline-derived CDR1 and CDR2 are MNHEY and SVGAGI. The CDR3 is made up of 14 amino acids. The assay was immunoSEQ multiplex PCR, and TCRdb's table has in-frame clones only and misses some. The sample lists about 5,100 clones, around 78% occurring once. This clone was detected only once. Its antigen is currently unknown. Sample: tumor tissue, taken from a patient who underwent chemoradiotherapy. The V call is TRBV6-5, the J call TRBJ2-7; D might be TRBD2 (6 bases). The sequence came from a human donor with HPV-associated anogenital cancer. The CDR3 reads CASRPQRATYEQYF. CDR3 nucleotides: TGTGCCAGCAGGCCACAGCGGGCCACCTACGAGCAGTACTTC.